The clone carrying this TCR beta chain was seen ten or more times. The antigen remains unidentified. These data belong to a study of identical twins. Study results and limitations: A lower insertion count was a feature of abundant cord blood beta clonotypes, with no such feature in memory repertoires.

With 0 bases clipped from V and 2 bases from J, the junction kept 2 bases outside the gene matches. This CDR3 contains 15 residues. Germline CDR1 SGHRS, CDR2 YFSETQ. Template switching (which added a universal primer site) was used, and cDNA carried unique molecular identifiers. TCRdb called the 5' RACE reads again in MiXCR, with one record for every CDR3 protein. The table lists some 590,000 distinct CDR3 sequences, 9.5% to 10% of them singletons. Healthy Caucasians provided all donations. These data were also reused for a study on yellow fever vaccine responses in identical twins.

This sequence originates from a woman aged 18 to 35 in good health. The rearrangement joins TRBV5-1 to TRBJ2-7; 10 bases match TRBD1. Sequenced sample: PBMCs. CDR3 sequence: CASSLAGQGTYEQYF. In nucleotides, the CDR3 is TGCGCCAGCAGCTTGGCGGGACAGGGGACCTACGAGCAGTACTTC.